This TCR beta chain stems from a study of shared clonotypes between healthy human individuals. Profiled with immunoSEQ multiplex PCR; TCRdb holds only in-frame clones, not every one. The table includes hundreds of thousands of clones, 95% to 97% detected once. Positive CCR7 selection of CD45RO-negative cells yielded the naive CD8 cells, and terminally differentiated effector memory CD45RA+ cells were excluded. Free of recent acute infections or vaccinations, the donors were healthy HIV-negative adults. Donors were Caucasian adults residing in Nashville, Tennessee, USA. Whole-study findings and limits: Only blood was sampled, and tissue TCR repertoires likely differ from blood ones.

In regard to this clone: What it binds is not known.

The V gene's germline CDR1 is SNHLY and CDR2 FYNNEI. Trimming took 7 bases from V and 8 from J; bases not matched to a gene: 11. The CDR3 contains 15 residues. Material: naive CD8+ T cells sorted from blood. V is TRBV2 and J is TRBJ2-1, with 10 bases identical to TRBD2. The source of this sequence is a woman under 40 in good health. The DNA of the CDR3 is TGTGCCAGCACACGAGCAACTAGCGGGACCGATGAGCAGTTCTTC. Translation gives CASTRATSGTDEQFF.